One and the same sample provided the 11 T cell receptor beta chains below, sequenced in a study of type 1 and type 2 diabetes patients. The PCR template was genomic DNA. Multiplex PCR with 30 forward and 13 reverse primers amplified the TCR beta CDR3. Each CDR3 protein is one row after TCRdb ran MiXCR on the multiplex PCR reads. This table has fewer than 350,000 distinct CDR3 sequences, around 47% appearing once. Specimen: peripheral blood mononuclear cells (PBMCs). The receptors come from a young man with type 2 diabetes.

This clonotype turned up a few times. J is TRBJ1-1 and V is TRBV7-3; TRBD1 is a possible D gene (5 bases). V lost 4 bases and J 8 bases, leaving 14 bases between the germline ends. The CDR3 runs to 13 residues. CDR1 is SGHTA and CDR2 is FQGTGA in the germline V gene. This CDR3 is CASSYTGGGEAFF. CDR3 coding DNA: TGTGCCAGCAGCTACACAGGAGGCGGGGAAGCTTTCTTT.

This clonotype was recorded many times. In nucleotides, the CDR3 is TGTGCCAGTAGGGAGGAATGGAGGACTGAAGCTTTCTTT. Amino acid sequence: CASREEWRTEAFF. The rearrangement joins TRBV19 to TRBJ1-1; D unresolved. The CDR3 is made up of 13 amino acids. CDR1 is LNHDA, CDR2 SQIVND, per germline (reference sequence). Trimming removed 6 bases at V and 5 bases at J, with 13 bases between.

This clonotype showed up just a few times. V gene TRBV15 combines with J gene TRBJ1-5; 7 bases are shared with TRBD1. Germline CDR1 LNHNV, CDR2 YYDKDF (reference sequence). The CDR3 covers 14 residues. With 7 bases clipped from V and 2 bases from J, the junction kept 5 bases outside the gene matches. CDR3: CATKGGAGNQPQHF. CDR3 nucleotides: TGTGCCACCAAAGGGGGCGCAGGCAATCAGCCCCAGCATTTT.

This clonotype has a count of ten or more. The CDR3 DNA is TGTGCCACCAGCAGAGATCGTGACACCAGGGGTGAAAAACTGTTTTTT. Translated: CATSRDRDTRGEKLFF. The rearrangement links TRBV15 to TRBJ1-4; D may be TRBD1 (6 bases). Looked up from germline, CDR1 is LNHNV and CDR2 is YYDKDF (reference sequence). This CDR3 is 16 amino acids long. Between the trimmed V and J ends, which lost 0 bases and 7 bases, there was a span of 15 bases. Full variable domain (outside the CDR3, taken from reference TRBV15 and TRBJ1-4): DAMVIQNPRYQVTQFGKPVTLSCSQTLNHNVMYWYQQKSSQAPKLLFHYYDKDFNNEADTPDNFQSRRPNTSFCFLDIRSPGLGDTAMYLCATSRDRDTRGEKLFFGSGTQLSVL.

The CDR3 loop reads CASSEAVLGRTIDGYEQYF. CDR3 bases: TGTGCCAGCAGTGAAGCAGTATTGGGCAGAACGATTGACGGCTACGAGCAGTACTTC. V gene TRBV6-1 combines with J gene TRBJ2-7, with D hard to call. The germline gives CDR1 MNHNS, CDR2 SASEGT. The CDR3 is 19 amino acids. Between the trimmed V and J ends, which lost 0 bases and 3 bases, there was a span of 24 bases.

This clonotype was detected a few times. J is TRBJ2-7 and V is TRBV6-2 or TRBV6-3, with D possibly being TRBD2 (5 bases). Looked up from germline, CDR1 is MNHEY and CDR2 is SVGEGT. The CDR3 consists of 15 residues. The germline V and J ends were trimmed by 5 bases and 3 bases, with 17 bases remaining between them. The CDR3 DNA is TGTGCCAGCAGTCCCGGGGTGTGGAGGCGCTACGAGCAGTACTTC. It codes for CASSPGVWRRYEQYF.

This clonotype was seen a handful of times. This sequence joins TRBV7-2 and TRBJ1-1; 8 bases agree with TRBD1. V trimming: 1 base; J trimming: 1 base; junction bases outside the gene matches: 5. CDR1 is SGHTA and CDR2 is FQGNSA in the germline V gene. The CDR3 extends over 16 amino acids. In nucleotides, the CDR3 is TGTGCCAGCAGCTTAGTTAGGACAGGGTGGAACACTGAAGCTTTCTTT. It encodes CASSLVRTGWNTEAFF. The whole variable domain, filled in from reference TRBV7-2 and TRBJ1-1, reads GAGVSQSPSNKVTEKGKDVELRCDPISGHTALYWYRQSLGQGLEFLIYFQGNSAPDKSGLPSDRFSAERTGGSVSTLTIQRTQQEDSAVYLCASSLVRTGWNTEAFFGQGTRLTVV.

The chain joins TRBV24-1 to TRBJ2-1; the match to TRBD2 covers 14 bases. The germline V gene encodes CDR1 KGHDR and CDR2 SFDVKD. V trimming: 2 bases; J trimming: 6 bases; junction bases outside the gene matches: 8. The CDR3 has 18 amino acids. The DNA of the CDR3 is TGTGCCACCAGTGATTATAGACTAGCGGGAGGGCCGGGCAATGAGCAGTTCTTC. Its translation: CATSDYRLAGGPGNEQFF.

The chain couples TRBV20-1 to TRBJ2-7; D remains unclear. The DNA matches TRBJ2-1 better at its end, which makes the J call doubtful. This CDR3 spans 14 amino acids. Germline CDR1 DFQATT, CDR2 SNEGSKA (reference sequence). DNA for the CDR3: TGCAGTGCTAGACGTACAGTCGGGTCCAATGAGCAGTTCTTC. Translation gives CSARRTVGSNEQFF.

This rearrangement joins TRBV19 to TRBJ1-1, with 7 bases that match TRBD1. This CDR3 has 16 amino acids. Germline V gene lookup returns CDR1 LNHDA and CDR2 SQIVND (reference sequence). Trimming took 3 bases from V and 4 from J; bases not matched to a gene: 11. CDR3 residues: CASSIPANRGSTEAFF. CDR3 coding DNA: TGTGCCAGTAGTATTCCCGCCAACAGGGGAAGCACTGAAGCTTTCTTT.

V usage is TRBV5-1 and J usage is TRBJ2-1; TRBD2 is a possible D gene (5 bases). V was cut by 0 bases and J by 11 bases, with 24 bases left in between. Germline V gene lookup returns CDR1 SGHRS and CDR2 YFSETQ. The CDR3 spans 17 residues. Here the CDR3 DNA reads TGCGCCAGCAGCTTGGATCTTTATGGACTTGATAAGGGTAAGCAGTTCTTC. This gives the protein CASSLDLYGLDKGKQFF.